This TCR beta chain was retrieved from a study of T-cell reconstitution after alpha-beta-depleted transplantation in children. Study-level points and caveats: Several hundred expanded graft clones reportedly were the source of alpha-beta T cells about two months after transplant.

Unique molecular identifiers were incorporated during preparation of the TCRbeta library. TCRdb re-derived calls from the PCR reads in MiXCR, one entry per CDR3 protein. The sample lists about 420,000 distinct CDR3 sequences; 15% to 20% were seen once. This clonotype has just a few counts. The target antigen is unknown. This sample comprised PBMCs, mostly from graft donor cells, obtained 360 days after TCRalphabeta/CD19-depleted stem cell transplant. This sequence originates from a boy less than two years old who had a stem cell transplant for Wiskott-Aldrich syndrome, so the T cells may come from the graft donor.

The CDR3 protein is CVTQGINYGYTF. Here the CDR3 DNA reads TGTGTCACTCAGGGGATAAACTATGGCTACACCTTC. V and J are TRBV7-9 and TRBJ1-2, with a possible D match to TRBD1 (6 bases). CDR3 length: 12 residues. Looked up from germline, CDR1 is SEHNR and CDR2 is FQNEAQ (reference sequence).